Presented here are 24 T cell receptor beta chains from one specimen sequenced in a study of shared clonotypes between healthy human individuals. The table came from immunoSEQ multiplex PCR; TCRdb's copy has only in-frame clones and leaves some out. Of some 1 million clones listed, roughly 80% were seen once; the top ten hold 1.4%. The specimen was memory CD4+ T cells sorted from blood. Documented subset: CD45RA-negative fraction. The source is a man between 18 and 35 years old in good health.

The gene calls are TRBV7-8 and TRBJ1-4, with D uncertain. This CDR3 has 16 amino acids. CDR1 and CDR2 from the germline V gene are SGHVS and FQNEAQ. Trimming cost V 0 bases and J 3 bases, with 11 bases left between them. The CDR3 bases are TGTGCCAGCAGCTTAGCGTCGAAGGTTGCTAATGAAAAACTGTTTTTT. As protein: CASSLASKVANEKLFF.

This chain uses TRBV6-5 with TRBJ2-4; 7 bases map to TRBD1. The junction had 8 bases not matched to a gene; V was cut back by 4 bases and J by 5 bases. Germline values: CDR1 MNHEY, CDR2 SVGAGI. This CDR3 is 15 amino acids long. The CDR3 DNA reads TGTGCCAGCAGTTTAGGGTTAAGGGGGCAAAACATTCAGTACTTC. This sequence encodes CASSLGLRGQNIQYF.

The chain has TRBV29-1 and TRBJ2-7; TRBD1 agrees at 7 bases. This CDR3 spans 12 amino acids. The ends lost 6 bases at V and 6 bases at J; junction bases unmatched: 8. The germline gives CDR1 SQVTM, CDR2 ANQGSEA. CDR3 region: CSVLGQLSEQYF. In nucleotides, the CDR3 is TGCAGCGTGCTGGGACAGTTAAGCGAGCAGTACTTC.

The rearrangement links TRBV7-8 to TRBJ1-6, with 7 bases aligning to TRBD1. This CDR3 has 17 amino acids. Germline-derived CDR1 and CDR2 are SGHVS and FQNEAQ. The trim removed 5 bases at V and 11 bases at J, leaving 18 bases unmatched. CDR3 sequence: CASSPPRQGEKFPPLHF. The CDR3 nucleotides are TGTGCCAGCAGCCCCCCCCGACAGGGAGAAAAGTTTCCACCCCTCCACTTT.

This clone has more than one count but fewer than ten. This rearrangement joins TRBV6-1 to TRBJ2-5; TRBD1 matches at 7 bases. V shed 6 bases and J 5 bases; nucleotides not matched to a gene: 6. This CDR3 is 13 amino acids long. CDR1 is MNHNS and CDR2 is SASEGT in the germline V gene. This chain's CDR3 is CASRRQGWETQYF. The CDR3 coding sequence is TGTGCCAGCAGAAGACAGGGTTGGGAGACCCAGTACTTC.

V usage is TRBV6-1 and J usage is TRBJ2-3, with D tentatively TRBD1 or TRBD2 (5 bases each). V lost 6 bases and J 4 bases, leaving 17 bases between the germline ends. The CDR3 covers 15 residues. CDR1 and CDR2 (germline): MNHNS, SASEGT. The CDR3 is CASSRRGADADTQYF. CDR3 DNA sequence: TGTGCCAGCAGCCGAAGAGGGGCCGACGCAGATACGCAGTATTTT.

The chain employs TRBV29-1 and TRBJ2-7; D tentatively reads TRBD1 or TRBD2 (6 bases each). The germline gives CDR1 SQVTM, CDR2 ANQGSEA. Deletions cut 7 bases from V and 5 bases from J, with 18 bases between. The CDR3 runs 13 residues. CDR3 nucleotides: TGCAGCGCAATAAGGGGGGCACGGAACGAGCAGTACTTC. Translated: CSAIRGARNEQYF.

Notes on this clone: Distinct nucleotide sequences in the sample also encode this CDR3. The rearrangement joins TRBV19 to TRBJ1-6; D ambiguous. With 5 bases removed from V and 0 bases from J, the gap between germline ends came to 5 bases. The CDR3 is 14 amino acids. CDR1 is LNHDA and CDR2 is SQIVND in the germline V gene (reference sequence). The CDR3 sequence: CASSSSSYNSPLHF. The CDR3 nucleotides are TGTGCCAGTAGTTCCAGCTCCTATAATTCACCCCTCCACTTT.

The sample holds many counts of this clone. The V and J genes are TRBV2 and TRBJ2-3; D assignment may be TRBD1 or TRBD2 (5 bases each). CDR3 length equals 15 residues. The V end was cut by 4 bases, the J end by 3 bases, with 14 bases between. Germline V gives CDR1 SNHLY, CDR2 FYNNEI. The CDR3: CASSVGTGQTDTQYF. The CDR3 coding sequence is TGTGCCAGCAGTGTCGGGACGGGGCAAACAGATACGCAGTATTTT.

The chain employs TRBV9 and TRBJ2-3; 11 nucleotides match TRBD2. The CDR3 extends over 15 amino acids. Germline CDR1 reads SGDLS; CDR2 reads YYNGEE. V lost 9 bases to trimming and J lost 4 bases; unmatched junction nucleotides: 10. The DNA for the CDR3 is TGTGCCACCAATCCTAGCGGGGGGAGGGCAGATACGCAGTATTTT. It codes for CATNPSGGRADTQYF.

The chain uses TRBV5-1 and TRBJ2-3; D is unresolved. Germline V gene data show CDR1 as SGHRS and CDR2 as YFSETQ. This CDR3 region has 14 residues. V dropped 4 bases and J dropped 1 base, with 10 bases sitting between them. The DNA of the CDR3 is TGCGCCAGCAGCCCGAGGCCAGGCACAGATACGCAGTATTTT. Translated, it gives CASSPRPGTDTQYF. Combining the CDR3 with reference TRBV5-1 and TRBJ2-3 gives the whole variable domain KAGVTQTPRYLIKTRGQQVTLSCSPISGHRSVSWYQQTPGQGLQFLFEYFSETQRNKGNFPGRFSGRQFSNSRSEMNVSTLELGDSALYLCASSPRPGTDTQYFGPGTRLTVL.

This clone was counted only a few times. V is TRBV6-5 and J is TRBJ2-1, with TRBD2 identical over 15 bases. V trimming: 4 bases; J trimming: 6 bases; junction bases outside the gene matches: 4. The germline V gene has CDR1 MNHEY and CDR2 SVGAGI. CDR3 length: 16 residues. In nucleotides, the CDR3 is TGTGCCAGCAGTTCCAGGACTAGCGGGAGGGGCAATGAGCAGTTCTTC. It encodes CASSSRTSGRGNEQFF.

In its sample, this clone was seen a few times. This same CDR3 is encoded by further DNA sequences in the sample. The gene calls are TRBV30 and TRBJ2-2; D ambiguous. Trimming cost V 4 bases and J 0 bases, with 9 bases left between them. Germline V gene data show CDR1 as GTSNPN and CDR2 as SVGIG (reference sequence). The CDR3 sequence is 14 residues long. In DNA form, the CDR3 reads TGTGCCTGGAAGGGTCGCACGAACACCGGGGAGCTGTTTTTT. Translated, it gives CAWKGRTNTGELFF.

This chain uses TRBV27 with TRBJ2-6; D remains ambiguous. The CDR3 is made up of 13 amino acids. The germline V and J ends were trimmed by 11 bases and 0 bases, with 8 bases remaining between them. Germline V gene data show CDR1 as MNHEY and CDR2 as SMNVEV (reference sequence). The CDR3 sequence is CASRPSGANVLTF. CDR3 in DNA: TGTGCCTCCAGGCCCTCTGGGGCCAACGTCCTGACTTTC.

CDR3 coding DNA: TGCGCCAGCAGCTCTACAGGGGGCGCGGGCTACACCTTC. As protein: CASSSTGGAGYTF. The chain employs TRBV5-1 and TRBJ1-2; 9 bases are shared with TRBD1. The V and J ends lost 3 bases and 8 bases, in that order; junction bases with no gene match: 5. CDR1 SGHRS and CDR2 YFSETQ come from the germline V gene. There are 13 residues in the CDR3.

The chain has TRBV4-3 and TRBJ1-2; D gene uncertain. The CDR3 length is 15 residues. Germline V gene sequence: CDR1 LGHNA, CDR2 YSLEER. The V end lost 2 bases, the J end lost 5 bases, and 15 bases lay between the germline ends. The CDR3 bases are TGCGCCAGCAGCCAATTTCACTCCGGCACATATGGCTACACCTTC. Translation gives CASSQFHSGTYGYTF.

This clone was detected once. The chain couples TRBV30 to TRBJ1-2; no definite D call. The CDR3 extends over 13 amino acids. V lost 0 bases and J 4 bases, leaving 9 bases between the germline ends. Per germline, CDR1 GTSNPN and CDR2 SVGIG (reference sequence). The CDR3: CAWSVPPLYGYTF. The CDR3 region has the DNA TGTGCCTGGAGTGTGCCGCCCCTCTATGGCTACACCTTC. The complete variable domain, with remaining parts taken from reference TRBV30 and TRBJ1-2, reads SQTIHQWPATLVQPVGSPLSLECTVEGTSNPNLYWYRQAAGRGLQLLFYSVGIGQISSEVPQNLSASRPQDRQFILSSKKLLLSDSGFYLCAWSVPPLYGYTFGSGTRLTVV.

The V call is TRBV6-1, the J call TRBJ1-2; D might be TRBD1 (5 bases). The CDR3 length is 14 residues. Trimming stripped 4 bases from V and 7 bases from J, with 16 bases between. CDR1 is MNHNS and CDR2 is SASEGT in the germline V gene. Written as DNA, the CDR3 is TGTGCCAGCAGTGGGGGACGACGTGAGGGTGGCTACACCTTC. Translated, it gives CASSGGRREGGYTF.

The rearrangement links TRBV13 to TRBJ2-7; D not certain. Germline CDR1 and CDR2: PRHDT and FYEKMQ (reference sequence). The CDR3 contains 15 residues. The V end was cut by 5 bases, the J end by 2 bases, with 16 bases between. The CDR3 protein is CASSRGRKLTYEQYF. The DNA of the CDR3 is TGTGCCAGCAGCCGCGGACGCAAGCTGACCTACGAGCAGTACTTC. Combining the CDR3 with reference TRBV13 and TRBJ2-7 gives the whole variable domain AAGVIQSPRHLIKEKRETATLKCYPIPRHDTVYWYQQGPGQDPQFLISFYEKMQSDKGSIPDRFSAQQFSDYHSELNMSSLELGDSALYFCASSRGRKLTYEQYFGPGTRLTVT.

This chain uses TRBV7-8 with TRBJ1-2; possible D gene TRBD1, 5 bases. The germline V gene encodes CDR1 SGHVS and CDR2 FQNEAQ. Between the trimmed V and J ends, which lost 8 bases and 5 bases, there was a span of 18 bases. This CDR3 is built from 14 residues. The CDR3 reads CASGEGLDRYGYTF. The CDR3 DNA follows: TGTGCCAGCGGTGAGGGGCTAGATCGTTATGGCTACACCTTC.

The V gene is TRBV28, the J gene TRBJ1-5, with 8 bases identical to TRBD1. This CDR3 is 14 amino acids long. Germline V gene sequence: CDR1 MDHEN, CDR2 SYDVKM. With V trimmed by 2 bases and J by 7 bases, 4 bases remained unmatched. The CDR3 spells CASSLGQGLQPQHF. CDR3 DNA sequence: TGTGCCAGCAGTTTAGGACAGGGCTTGCAGCCCCAGCATTTT.

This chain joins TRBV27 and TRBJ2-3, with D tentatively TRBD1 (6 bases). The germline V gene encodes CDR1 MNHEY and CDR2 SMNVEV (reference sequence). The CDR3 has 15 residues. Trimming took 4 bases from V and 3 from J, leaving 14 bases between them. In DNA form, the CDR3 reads TGTGCCAGCAGTTACCGGGACATCGGTACAGATACGCAGTATTTT. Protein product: CASSYRDIGTDTQYF.

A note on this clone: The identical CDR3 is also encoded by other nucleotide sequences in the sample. DNA for the CDR3: TGTGCCAGCAGCTTACGGGGGGCGAATGAGCAGTTCTTC. Translation gives CASSLRGANEQFF. This chain joins TRBV7-2 and TRBJ2-1, with a possible D match to TRBD2 (7 bases). V dropped 2 bases and J dropped 7 bases, with 9 bases sitting between them. This CDR3 is 13 amino acids long. Looked up from germline, CDR1 is SGHTA and CDR2 is FQGNSA. Full variable domain (outside the CDR3, taken from reference TRBV7-2 and TRBJ2-1): GAGVSQSPSNKVTEKGKDVELRCDPISGHTALYWYRQSLGQGLEFLIYFQGNSAPDKSGLPSDRFSAERTGGSVSTLTIQRTQQEDSAVYLCASSLRGANEQFFGPGTRLTVL.

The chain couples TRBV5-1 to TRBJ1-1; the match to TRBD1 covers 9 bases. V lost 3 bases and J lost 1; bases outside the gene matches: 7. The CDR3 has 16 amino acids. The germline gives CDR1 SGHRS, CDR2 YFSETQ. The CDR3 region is CASSSRDREKNTEAFF. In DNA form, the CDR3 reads TGCGCCAGCAGCTCGAGGGACAGGGAAAAGAACACTGAAGCTTTCTTT.